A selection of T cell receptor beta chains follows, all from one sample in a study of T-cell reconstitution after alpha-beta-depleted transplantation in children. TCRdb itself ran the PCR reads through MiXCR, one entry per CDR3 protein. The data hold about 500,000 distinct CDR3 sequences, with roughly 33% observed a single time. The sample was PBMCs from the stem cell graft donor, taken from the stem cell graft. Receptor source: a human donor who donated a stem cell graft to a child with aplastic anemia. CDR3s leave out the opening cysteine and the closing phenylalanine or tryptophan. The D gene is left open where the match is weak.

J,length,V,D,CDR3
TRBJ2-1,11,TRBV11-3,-,ASSLGGGGEQF
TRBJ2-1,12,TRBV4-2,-,ASSQEGTYNEQF
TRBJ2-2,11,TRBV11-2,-,ASTLMNTGELF
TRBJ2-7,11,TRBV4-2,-,ASSQARNYEQY
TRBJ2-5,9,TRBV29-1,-,SVGYGETQY
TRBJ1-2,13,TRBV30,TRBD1,AWSGSGQGKYGYT
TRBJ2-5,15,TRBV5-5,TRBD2,ASSPPGLAGGDETQY
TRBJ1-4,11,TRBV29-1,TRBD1,SVDEGAGEKLF
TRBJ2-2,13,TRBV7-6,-,ASSLMLANTGELF
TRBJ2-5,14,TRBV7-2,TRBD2,ASSSRGELGQETQY
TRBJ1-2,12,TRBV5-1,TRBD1,ASEPGTGSYGYT
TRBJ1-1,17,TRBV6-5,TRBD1,ASSYTPQGATINYLEAF
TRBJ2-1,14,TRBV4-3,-,ASSQEEAALYNEQF
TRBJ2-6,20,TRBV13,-,ASSKDASYRRAGSKGANVLT
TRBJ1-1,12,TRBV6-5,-,ASSYPGIGTEAF
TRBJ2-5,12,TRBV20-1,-,SARDWGSVETQY
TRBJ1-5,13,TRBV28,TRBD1,ASSLGRGQVGPQH
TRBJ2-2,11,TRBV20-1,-,SARVGGPEELF
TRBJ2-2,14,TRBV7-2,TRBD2,ASSDPGTRNTGELF
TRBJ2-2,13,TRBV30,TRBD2,AWAPGTSVRGELF